These 5 T cell receptor beta chains were sequenced from one sample in a study of beta chain features in type 1 diabetes. Reverse transcribing all isolated RNA meant expressed TCRB transcripts were sequenced. Only in-frame clones appear in the TCRdb table, and some are missing; sequencing was by immunoSEQ multiplex PCR. The sample yields 300,000 to 450,000 clones, around 12% seen once. Specimen: naive CD4+ T cells from blood. The receptors originated from a man aged 18 to 30 in good health.

A remark on this clone: Other DNA sequences in this specimen translate into the identical CDR3. The chain couples TRBV29-1 to TRBJ2-7, with D perhaps TRBD2 (5 bases). With 2 bases removed from V and 4 bases from J, the gap between germline ends came to 12 bases. CDR1 SQVTM and CDR2 ANQGSEA come from the germline V gene. This CDR3 spans 13 amino acids. This CDR3 is CSVESGISYEQYF. Written as DNA, the CDR3 is TGCAGCGTTGAATCCGGGATATCGTACGAGCAGTACTTC.

This chain connects TRBV7-2 to TRBJ2-3; 13 nucleotides match TRBD2. Germline V gene sequence: CDR1 SGHTA, CDR2 FQGNSA. V gave up 5 bases and J gave up 2 bases; unmatched junction bases: 4. This CDR3 comprises 16 residues. CDR3 loop: CASSRGLAGDTDTQYF. The CDR3 nucleotides read TGTGCCAGCAGCAGAGGACTAGCGGGAGACACAGATACGCAGTATTTT.

The chain is built from TRBV7-7 and TRBJ2-5; 14 bases are a match to TRBD2. Germline values: CDR1 SSHAT, CDR2 FNYEAQ (reference sequence). J gave up 0 bases and V 3 bases, and 6 bases lay outside the gene matches. This CDR3 spans 18 amino acids. CDR3 coding DNA: TGTGCCAGCAGCTTGGGACTAGCGGGGGCCCTGTACCAAGAGACCCAGTACTTC. This gives the protein CASSLGLAGALYQETQYF.

This clone was detected once. The J gene is TRBJ2-1, the V gene TRBV15; the match to TRBD2 covers 10 bases. Germline CDR1 reads LNHNV; CDR2 reads YYDKDF (reference sequence). V trimming: 2 bases; J trimming: 6 bases; junction bases outside the gene matches: 4. The CDR3 runs to 15 residues. The DNA of the CDR3 is TGTGCCACCAGCAGACAAGCGGGAGGGCGCAATGAGCAGTTCTTC. As protein: CATSRQAGGRNEQFF.

V gene TRBV11-1 combines with J gene TRBJ2-2; 8 nucleotides align to TRBD1. The CDR3 consists of 15 residues. Germline V gene lookup returns CDR1 SGHAT and CDR2 FQDESV (reference sequence). The ends lost 5 bases at V and 4 bases at J; junction bases unmatched: 6. The CDR3 loop reads CASSGAGGGTGELFF. CDR3 in DNA: TGTGCCAGCAGCGGTGCAGGGGGCGGCACCGGGGAGCTGTTTTTT.